This T cell receptor beta chain is from a study of T cell responses to AZD1222 COVID-19 vaccine. Overall study results and limits: Only a handful of AZD1222 recipients, several in all, had baseline seropositivity. Unmutated variant regions reportedly attract nearly half of all spike-specific TCRs. Spike-specific TCR breadth and depth went up after people got two AZD1222 doses.

This clone has only one observation. Its antigen is undetermined. The germline CDR1 and CDR2 sequences are MNHEY and SMNVEV (reference sequence). V shed 5 bases and J 4 bases; nucleotides not matched to a gene: 7. This CDR3 contains 14 residues. Data came from immunoSEQ multiplex PCR; TCRdb stores just in-frame clones and leaves some out. The sample yields around 120,000 clones, 93% seen once. The chain couples TRBV27 to TRBJ2-7; TRBD2 aligns across 8 bases. The sequencing used peripheral blood, collected on day 0 of AZD1222 vaccination. The clonotype originates from an adult in good health. The CDR3 DNA reads TGTGCCAGCAGTCCAAGCGGGAGTAAATACGAGCAGTACTTC. This codes for CASSPSGSKYEQYF.